Shown below are 14 T cell receptor beta chains from a single sample sequenced in a study of patients and donors after allogeneic stem cell transplantation. Each CDR3 protein is one row after TCRdb ran MiXCR on the RT-PCR reads. The sample contains about 230,000 distinct CDR3 sequences, 13% to 15% of which appear only once. The source material was blood, either unsorted or a sorted T cell fraction (not recorded which). The receptors shown here come from a human donor who was either an allogeneic HSCT recipient or a stem cell or donor lymphocyte infusion donor (not recorded which). It is not recorded whose cells these are; they may come from a transplant donor.

This clonotype was seen repeatedly, ten times or more. This sequence joins TRBV29-1 and TRBJ2-5, with D perhaps given as TRBD1 or TRBD2 (6 bases each). V was trimmed by 5 bases and J by 5 bases, leaving 24 bases between them. CDR3 length: 16 residues. The germline CDR1 and CDR2 sequences are SQVTM and ANQGSEA. The CDR3 is CSVSRGTSTNGETQYF. In DNA, the CDR3 is TGCAGCGTTTCCCGCGGGACATCCACTAACGGGGAGACCCAGTACTTC. Supplemented by reference TRBV29-1 and TRBJ2-5, the full variable domain reads SAVISQKPSRDICQRGTSLTIQCQVDSQVTMMFWYRQQPGQSLTLIATANQGSEATYESGFVIDKFPISRPNLTFSTLTVSNMSPEDSSIYLCSVSRGTSTNGETQYFGPGTRLLVL.

This clonotype has at least ten counts. The chain recombines TRBV12-3 or TRBV12-4 with TRBJ1-3; D is perhaps TRBD1 (6 bases). V was shortened by 5 bases and J by 0 bases, with 17 bases between the two germline ends. The CDR3 has 17 residues. The CDR3 is CASSPWDNGPSGNTIYF. CDR3 sequence (DNA): TGTGCCAGCAGTCCTTGGGACAACGGTCCCTCTGGAAACACCATATATTTT.

This chain links TRBV6-5 with TRBJ2-7; D perhaps matches TRBD2 (6 bases). Trimming removed 2 bases at V and 3 bases at J, with 23 bases between. CDR3 length: 18 residues. The germline gives CDR1 MNHEY, CDR2 SVGAGI. In nucleotides, the CDR3 is TGTGCCAGCAGTTACGGGTCTCTCGGGCGGGACTTCGGCTACGAGCAGTACTTC. Translated, it gives CASSYGSLGRDFGYEQYF.

This clonotype has ten or more counts. J is TRBJ1-1 and V is TRBV2, with 11 bases identical to TRBD1. The CDR3 sequence is 16 residues long. V shed 5 bases, J shed 1 base, and the junction held 6 bases outside the gene matches. The V gene's germline CDR1 is SNHLY and CDR2 FYNNEI. This CDR3 reads CASSRGGTGGNTEAFF. Written as DNA, the CDR3 is TGTGCCAGCAGTCGAGGGGGGACAGGGGGGAACACTGAAGCTTTCTTT.

This clonotype was seen ten or more times. This sequence joins TRBV29-1 and TRBJ2-1, with TRBD2 matching 14 bases. Germline V gene lookup returns CDR1 SQVTM and CDR2 ANQGSEA. J was trimmed by 6 bases and V by 6 bases; bases with no gene match: 4. The CDR3 covers 14 residues. The CDR3 is CSVPGLAGGNEQFF. CDR3 in DNA: TGCAGCGTCCCAGGACTAGCGGGAGGCAATGAGCAGTTCTTC.

J is TRBJ1-2 and V is TRBV15, with D maybe TRBD1 (5 bases). From germline, CDR1 is LNHNV and CDR2 YYDKDF (reference sequence). There are 13 residues in the CDR3. Trimming took off 1 base at V and 4 bases at J, with 7 bases between the two ends. As DNA, the CDR3 is TGTGCCACCAGCAGAGCTGGGACCTATGGCTACACCTTC. It codes for CATSRAGTYGYTF.

The genes are TRBV6-5 and TRBJ1-3; no firm D call. Germline V gives CDR1 MNHEY, CDR2 SVGAGI. Deletions cut 4 bases from V and 2 bases from J, with 12 bases between. The CDR3 sequence is 15 residues long. CDR3: CASSSLEGTGNTIYF. The CDR3 DNA follows: TGTGCCAGCAGTTCCCTAGAGGGTACTGGAAACACCATATATTTT.

The rearrangement links TRBV7-2 to TRBJ2-1; D gene uncertain. The CDR3 is made up of 13 amino acids. CDR1 SGHTA and CDR2 FQGNSA come from the germline V gene. Trimming left V 7 bases short and J 4 bases short, with 11 bases between. Here the CDR3 DNA reads TGTGCCAGCACCGATCCCCTTTACAATGAGCAGTTCTTC. It codes for CASTDPLYNEQFF.

The sample holds a few counts of this clonotype. The V and J genes are TRBV9 and TRBJ2-1, with TRBD1 identical over 8 bases. Germline CDR1 reads SGDLS; CDR2 reads YYNGEE. The CDR3 consists of 15 residues. V shed 0 bases, J shed 9 bases, and the junction held 8 bases outside the gene matches. CDR3 in amino acids: CASSVDGTGWLEQFF. In DNA, the CDR3 is TGTGCCAGCAGCGTAGACGGGACAGGATGGCTTGAGCAGTTCTTC.

This clonotype was observed at least ten times. The chain links TRBV6-1 to TRBJ1-2; D uncertain. CDR3 length: 15 amino acids. V shed 4 bases and J shed 3 bases, with 15 bases lying between them. Germline values: CDR1 MNHNS, CDR2 SASEGT. DNA of the CDR3: TGTGCCAGCAGTGGCCTCTTGAGCTGGGACTATGGCTACACCTTC. Translating it yields CASSGLLSWDYGYTF.

Ten or more counts support this clonotype. The J gene is TRBJ1-1, the V gene TRBV5-1; D not resolved. The germline V gene has CDR1 SGHRS and CDR2 YFSETQ. The CDR3 contains 12 residues. The germline V and J ends were trimmed by 4 bases and 10 bases, with 14 bases remaining between them. The DNA for the CDR3 is TGCGCCAGCAGCCCTCCGGGGAATTCAGCTTTCTTT. Protein product: CASSPPGNSAFF.

V gene TRBV5-6 combines with J gene TRBJ2-6, with D unclear. Between the trimmed V and J ends, which lost 4 bases and 0 bases, there was a span of 8 bases. CDR1 is SGHDT and CDR2 is YYEEEE in the germline V gene. The CDR3 has 15 residues. The CDR3 nucleotides read TGTGCCAGCAGCCCCCTGGGCTCTGGGGCCAACGTCCTGACTTTC. It encodes CASSPLGSGANVLTF.

This clonotype was seen many times. The chain carries TRBV5-1 and TRBJ2-5; TRBD2 is a possible D gene (6 bases). The germline V and J ends were trimmed by 5 bases and 5 bases, with 10 bases remaining between them. CDR3 length equals 12 residues. The germline gives CDR1 SGHRS, CDR2 YFSETQ. DNA of the CDR3: TGCGCCAGCAGTCGGGGGTTGGAGACCCAGTACTTC. This gives the protein CASSRGLETQYF.

This clonotype was observed many times. The chain couples TRBV27 to TRBJ1-5, with D tentatively TRBD1 (6 bases). This CDR3 spans 16 amino acids. CDR1 MNHEY and CDR2 SMNVEV come from the germline V gene (reference sequence). Trimming removed 5 bases at V and 3 bases at J, with 17 bases between. The CDR3 protein is CASSPSDRLPNQPQHF. The CDR3 DNA follows: TGTGCCAGCAGTCCCTCGGACAGACTCCCCAATCAGCCCCAGCATTTT.